This paragraph covers one T cell receptor (beta chain) sequence. Its antigen is not known. This sample stems from a study of T cell responses to AZD1222 COVID-19 vaccine. Points from the study as a whole: Spike-specific TCR breadth and depth rose after two AZD1222 doses. Repertoires were obtained only post-peak T cell response.

The germline gives CDR1 GTSNPN, CDR2 SVGIG (reference sequence). V was clipped by 3 bases and J by 3 bases, with 8 bases between them. This CDR3 region has 12 residues. This table comes from immunoSEQ multiplex PCR, and its TCRdb copy is limited to in-frame clones, with some not included. The profile shows 150,000 to 200,000 clones, approximately 90% of them singletons. This rearrangement joins TRBV30 to TRBJ1-2; D gene unclear. Sequencing was performed on peripheral blood, taken on day 0 of AZD1222 vaccination. This receptor was obtained from an adult in good health. CDR3 nucleotides: TGTGCCTGGAGCCCCGGGGACTATGGCTACACCTTC. This encodes CAWSPGDYGYTF.